The rows below give T cell receptor beta chains drawn from one sample of a study of Ad26.COV2.S vaccination and SARS-CoV-2 variants. Assay: immunoSEQ multiplex PCR; the TCRdb copy retains only in-frame clones and omits some. The table shows about 280,000 clones, with 80% to 90% occurring only once. The sequences come from peripheral blood, collected in a trial of Ad26.COV2.S vaccine versus placebo. These receptors were obtained from a person aged 18-65 years who received the Ad26.COV2.S COVID-19 vaccine or a placebo. The CDR3 runs from the conserved cysteine through the conserved F or W. D genes are given only for firm matches. Clone size is shown for a subset of rows, as once, few, many or a class of expanded clone.

size: NA
D: NA
V: TRBV28
J: TRBJ1-3
CDR3: CASTTAGASGNTIYF
DNA: TGTGCCAGCACAACAGCAGGGGCTTCTGGAAACACCATATATTTT

size: NA
D: NA
V: TRBV27
J: TRBJ2-7
CDR3: CASSLGDPYEQYF
DNA: TGTGCCAGCAGTTTAGGGGATCCCTACGAGCAGTACTTC

size: NA
D: NA
V: TRBV15
J: TRBJ1-1
CDR3: CATSIQGTEAFF
DNA: TGTGCCACCAGCATACAGGGCACTGAAGCTTTCTTT

size: NA
D: TRBD2
V: TRBV12-5
J: TRBJ2-1
CDR3: CASGLVLGREGRNEQFF
DNA: TGTGCTAGTGGTTTGGTACTAGGGCGGGAGGGCAGGAATGAGCAGTTCTTC

size: NA
D: NA
V: TRBV12-3/TRBV12-4
J: TRBJ1-1
CDR3: CASTRGAEAFF
DNA: TGTGCCAGCACCCGGGGGGCTGAAGCTTTCTTT

size: NA
D: TRBD1
V: TRBV5-1
J: TRBJ1-2
CDR3: CASSYQAGDRGLAGYTF
DNA: TGCGCCAGCAGCTACCAAGCGGGTGACAGGGGGCTTGCTGGCTACACCTTC

size: NA
D: NA
V: TRBV3-1/TRBV3-2
J: TRBJ1-1
CDR3: CASSQVQLGATEAFF
DNA: TGTGCCAGCAGCCAAGTCCAACTTGGGGCCACTGAAGCTTTCTTT

size: NA
D: NA
V: TRBV12-5
J: TRBJ1-2
CDR3: CASGLVPDMTNLLF
DNA: TGTGCTAGTGGTTTGGTACCCGACATGACCAACCTCCTCTTC

size: NA
D: TRBD1
V: TRBV6-5
J: TRBJ2-7
CDR3: CASSYRDRIYEQYF
DNA: TGTGCCAGCAGTTACCGGGACAGAATCTACGAGCAGTACTTC

size: NA
D: NA
V: TRBV5-8
J: TRBJ1-4
CDR3: CASSLGHLATNEKLFF
DNA: TGTGCCAGCAGCTTGGGGCACCTTGCAACTAATGAAAAACTGTTTTTT

size: NA
D: NA
V: TRBV4-1
J: TRBJ2-3
CDR3: CASSQDFSLSTDTQYF
DNA: TGCGCCAGCAGCCAGGACTTTTCCCTTAGCACAGATACGCAGTATTTT

size: NA
D: NA
V: TRBV4-1
J: TRBJ2-5
CDR3: CASSGEGWKKETQYF
DNA: TGCGCCAGCAGCGGTGAGGGCTGGAAAAAAGAGACCCAGTACTTC

size: NA
D: TRBD1
V: TRBV30
J: TRBJ2-7
CDR3: CAWSVQGTVYNYEQYF
DNA: TGTGCCTGGAGTGTACAAGGGACAGTTTATAACTACGAGCAGTACTTC

size: once
D: NA
V: TRBV30
J: TRBJ1-2
CDR3: CAWSHGSGDGYTF
DNA: TGTGCCTGGAGTCACGGGTCAGGGGATGGCTACACCTTC

size: few
D: TRBD2
V: TRBV4-1
J: TRBJ2-1
CDR3: CASSQVDMGLAGWNEQFF
DNA: TGCGCCAGCAGCCAAGTGGATATGGGACTAGCGGGATGGAATGAGCAGTTCTTC

size: NA
D: NA
V: TRBV7-8
J: TRBJ2-5
CDR3: CASSSARGKGQETQYF
DNA: TGTGCCAGCAGCTCAGCTCGGGGGAAGGGCCAAGAGACCCAGTACTTC

size: NA
D: TRBD2
V: TRBV11-2
J: TRBJ2-1
CDR3: CASRRGLALRGNEQFF
DNA: TGTGCCAGCAGACGGGGACTAGCGTTGAGGGGCAATGAGCAGTTCTTC

size: NA
D: TRBD1
V: TRBV2
J: TRBJ2-1
CDR3: CASSGGQGARNEQFF
DNA: TGTGCCAGCAGTGGCGGACAGGGGGCGCGGAATGAGCAGTTCTTC

size: once
D: TRBD1
V: TRBV27
J: TRBJ1-1
CDR3: CASSLTGVGTEAFF
DNA: TGTGCCAGCAGTCTCACAGGGGTGGGCACTGAAGCTTTCTTT

size: NA
D: NA
V: TRBV10-3
J: TRBJ1-3
CDR3: CAISEVGARSGNTIYF
DNA: TGTGCCATCAGTGAAGTTGGGGCAAGGTCTGGAAACACCATATATTTT

size: NA
D: NA
V: TRBV6-1
J: TRBJ1-3
CDR3: CASSDFTRRERNTIYF
DNA: TGTGCCAGCAGTGACTTCACGCGGAGGGAACGGAACACCATATATTTT

size: NA
D: TRBD2
V: TRBV7-2
J: TRBJ2-3
CDR3: CASSASMTSGYSTDTQYF
DNA: TGTGCCAGCAGCGCATCGATGACTAGCGGGTATAGCACAGATACGCAGTATTTT

size: NA
D: NA
V: TRBV7-2
J: TRBJ2-5
CDR3: CASSVPTGTGETQYF
DNA: TGTGCCAGCAGCGTCCCTACAGGGACTGGAGAGACCCAGTACTTC

size: NA
D: NA
V: TRBV3-1/TRBV3-2
J: TRBJ1-1
CDR3: CASSLQTGSAAFF
DNA: TGTGCCAGCAGCCTACAGACAGGATCGGCAGCTTTCTTT

size: few
D: TRBD2
V: TRBV28
J: TRBJ2-7
CDR3: CASSLWVPPPGRENYEQYF
DNA: TGTGCCAGCAGTTTATGGGTTCCCCCTCCGGGGCGGGAGAACTACGAGCAGTACTTC

size: once
D: NA
V: TRBV6-5
J: TRBJ2-1
CDR3: CASSPTSGGQFF
DNA: TGTGCCAGCAGTCCGACTAGTGGAGGGCAGTTCTTC

size: NA
D: NA
V: TRBV4-2
J: TRBJ2-1
CDR3: CASSQEVQSSYNEQFF
DNA: TGTGCCAGCAGCCAAGAGGTGCAGAGCTCCTACAATGAGCAGTTCTTC

size: NA
D: TRBD1
V: TRBV12-3/TRBV12-4
J: TRBJ2-4
CDR3: CASSLSGGNIQYF
DNA: TGTGCCAGCAGTCTGTCAGGGGGAAACATTCAGTACTTC

size: NA
D: NA
V: TRBV6-1
J: TRBJ2-7
CDR3: CASSESGTQAYEQYF
DNA: TGTGCCAGCAGTGAGTCCGGGACACAAGCCTACGAGCAGTACTTC

size: NA
D: TRBD1
V: TRBV7-2
J: TRBJ2-1
CDR3: CASSLLDRRNEQFF
DNA: TGTGCCAGCAGCCTATTGGACAGGCGGAATGAGCAGTTCTTC

size: once
D: NA
V: TRBV7-8
J: TRBJ1-1
CDR3: CASSLEEGSLTEAFF
DNA: TGTGCCAGCAGCTTAGAGGAGGGAAGTTTGACTGAAGCTTTCTTT

size: NA
D: NA
V: TRBV7-6
J: TRBJ2-7
CDR3: CASSPGRSGASEQYF
DNA: TGTGCCAGCAGCCCCGGTAGGTCGGGGGCTTCCGAGCAGTACTTC

size: NA
D: NA
V: TRBV19
J: TRBJ2-3
CDR3: CASSSGLLGDTQYF
DNA: TGTGCCAGTAGTTCGGGCCTTTTGGGAGATACGCAGTATTTT

size: NA
D: NA
V: TRBV7-8
J: TRBJ2-1
CDR3: CASSRPSTRQFF
DNA: TGTGCCAGCAGCCGGCCTTCGACGAGGCAGTTCTTC

size: NA
D: NA
V: TRBV6-5
J: TRBJ2-4
CDR3: CASSPRAARGEYF
DNA: TGTGCCAGCAGTCCAAGGGCAGCTCGAGGGGAGTACTTC

size: NA
D: NA
V: TRBV15
J: TRBJ2-3
CDR3: CATSRVTRGYTDTQYF
DNA: TGTGCCACCAGCAGAGTTACGAGGGGCTACACAGATACGCAGTATTTT

size: NA
D: TRBD1
V: TRBV7-6
J: TRBJ2-3
CDR3: CASSTRYRQGTDTQYF
DNA: TGTGCCAGCAGCACACGCTATCGACAGGGAACAGATACGCAGTATTTT

size: NA
D: NA
V: TRBV6-5
J: TRBJ1-1
CDR3: CASSQTLAEAFF
DNA: TGTGCCAGCAGCCAAACGCTGGCTGAAGCTTTCTTT

size: NA
D: TRBD1
V: TRBV4-3
J: TRBJ2-1
CDR3: CASSPGIWGQGDAEQFF
DNA: TGCGCCAGCAGCCCGGGAATATGGGGACAGGGGGATGCTGAGCAGTTCTTC

size: NA
D: NA
V: TRBV12-3/TRBV12-4
J: TRBJ1-2
CDR3: CASSLDRIGYTF
DNA: TGTGCCAGCAGTTTAGACAGAATAGGCTACACCTTC

size: NA
D: NA
V: TRBV6-5
J: TRBJ1-4
CDR3: CASSFRGDLGDEKLFF
DNA: TGTGCCAGCAGTTTCCGGGGTGACCTTGGGGATGAAAAACTGTTTTTT

size: NA
D: NA
V: TRBV11-3
J: TRBJ2-7
CDR3: CASSLGGDGSYEQYF
DNA: TGTGCCAGCAGCCTGGGCGGGGACGGCTCCTACGAGCAGTACTTC

size: NA
D: TRBD2
V: TRBV7-2
J: TRBJ2-5
CDR3: CASSRRLAWETQYF
DNA: TGTGCCAGCAGCCGGCGACTAGCGTGGGAGACCCAGTACTTC

size: NA
D: NA
V: TRBV2
J: TRBJ2-7
CDR3: CASRGGDSYEQYF
DNA: TGTGCCAGCAGGGGGGGAGACAGCTACGAGCAGTACTTC

size: NA
D: NA
V: TRBV4-1
J: TRBJ2-3
CDR3: CASSQDRTDTQYF
DNA: TGCGCCAGCAGCCAAGATCGCACAGATACGCAGTATTTT

size: few
D: TRBD2
V: TRBV5-5
J: TRBJ2-7
CDR3: CASSLTGTSLTYEQYF
DNA: TGTGCCAGCAGCTTAACCGGGACTAGCTTGACCTACGAGCAGTACTTC

size: NA
D: NA
V: TRBV29-1
J: TRBJ1-1
CDR3: CSGYRADTEAFF
DNA: TGCAGCGGATACAGGGCGGACACTGAAGCTTTCTTT

size: few
D: TRBD1
V: TRBV28
J: TRBJ1-5
CDR3: CASSLLGTVQPQHF
DNA: TGTGCCAGCAGTTTATTGGGGACAGTTCAGCCCCAGCATTTT